This T cell receptor beta chain was retrieved from a study of CD8 T cells in Susac syndrome. In germline, CDR1 is DFQATT, CDR2 SNEGSKA (reference sequence). This CDR3 is 14 amino acids long. The ends were cut back, 0 bases at V and 3 bases at J, with 12 bases in the middle. The CD8+ and CD4+ T cells were isolated magnetically using a negative isolation approach, whereas the TEMRA cells were enriched by FACS. RNA totalling about 0.5 to 1 ug underwent reverse transcription with random hexamers. TCRdb passed the immunoSEQ multiplex PCR reads through MiXCR, listing each CDR3 protein once. The table lists about 300,000 distinct CDR3 sequences, approximately 85% of them singletons, with 0.21% in the top ten.

Input material: CD8+ T cells from PBMCs. This TCR derives from a human donor with multiple sclerosis. The rearrangement links TRBV20-1 to TRBJ2-7; D possibly corresponds to TRBD1 (5 bases). The CDR3 loop reads CSARDLTQGYEQYF. The CDR3 region has the DNA TGCAGTGCTAGAGATCTCACCCAGGGCTACGAGCAGTACTTC.